The 32 T cell receptor beta chains in this list originate from one sample, sequenced in a study of PD-L1 blockade in urothelial cancer. Assay: immunoSEQ multiplex PCR; the TCRdb copy retains only in-frame clones and omits some. This sample has around 120,000 clones, with about 85% found just once. The specimen was PBMCs, collected around atezolizumab (anti-PD-L1) treatment. The receptors shown here come from a man aged 50 to 60 with urothelial cancer.

The chain is built from TRBV5-1 and TRBJ1-5; 8 bases align to TRBD1. This CDR3 has 14 amino acids. Germline assignment: CDR1 SGHRS and CDR2 YFSETQ. V dropped 3 bases and J dropped 4; count of bases not matched to a gene: 3. The CDR3 sequence: CASSSGQANQPQHF. CDR3 nucleotide sequence: TGCGCCAGCAGCTCGGGACAGGCTAATCAGCCCCAGCATTTT.

V usage is TRBV5-1 and J usage is TRBJ1-4, with TRBD1 matching over 10 bases. Germline assignment: CDR1 SGHRS and CDR2 YFSETQ. The V segment lost 3 bases and the J segment 7 bases; nucleotides outside the gene matches: 3. The CDR3 runs to 14 residues. CDR3 coding DNA: TGCGCCAGCAGCTCCGGGACAGGGGCTGAAAAACTGTTTTTT. This translates into CASSSGTGAEKLFF.

In nucleotides, the CDR3 is TGTGCCAGCAGTAAGGGGCGGCTGGAGATTAATGAGCAGTTCTTC. Amino acids: CASSKGRLEINEQFF. The rearrangement links TRBV27 to TRBJ2-1; D perhaps matches TRBD1 (5 bases). The CDR3 length is 15 residues. Germline V gene data show CDR1 as MNHEY and CDR2 as SMNVEV (reference sequence). V lost 5 bases to trimming and J lost 7 bases, with 18 bases between them.

By sample share, this clone is medium-sized. J is TRBJ2-2 and V is TRBV5-7; D is possibly TRBD1 (6 bases). TRBV5-7 is an ORF; its function is uncertain. There are 16 residues in the CDR3. The ends were cut back, 0 bases at V and 2 bases at J, with 11 bases in the middle. For the CDR3, the DNA is TGTGCCAGCAGCTTGGGAGGGGACACTAACACCGGGGAGCTGTTTTTT. Protein: CASSLGGDTNTGELFF.

The chain has TRBV28 and TRBJ1-6, with a weak D call TRBD1 (6 bases). The germline gives CDR1 MDHEN, CDR2 SYDVKM. V lost 7 bases and J lost 9, with 19 bases in between. The CDR3 length is 15 residues. The CDR3 sequence: CASIRGRGFFSPLHF. CDR3 DNA: TGTGCCAGCATACGGGGAAGGGGGTTTTTTTCACCCCTCCACTTT.

J is TRBJ2-1 and V is TRBV7-9; 11 nucleotides agree with TRBD2. CDR3 size: 15 residues. V shed 5 bases, J shed 9 bases, and the junction held 9 bases outside the gene matches. The germline V gene has CDR1 SEHNR and CDR2 FQNEAQ (reference sequence). For the CDR3, the DNA is TGTGCCAGCAGCGGAGGTAGCGGGAGGGCCACTGAGCAGTTCTTC. Translation: CASSGGSGRATEQFF.

The chain joins TRBV9 to TRBJ1-6; maybe TRBD1 (6 bases). The CDR3 loop spans 14 amino acids. The V gene lost 3 bases and the J gene lost 7 bases, with 11 bases spanning the gap. The germline CDR1 and CDR2 sequences are SGDLS and YYNGEE. CDR3 residues: CASSATGLNSPLHF. Here the CDR3 DNA reads TGTGCCAGCAGCGCAACAGGGCTCAATTCACCCCTCCACTTT.

The rearrangement uses TRBV5-1 and TRBJ2-1, with D unclear. Trimming removed 0 bases at V and 0 bases at J, with 10 bases between. The CDR3 contains 16 residues. Germline CDR1 is SGHRS and CDR2 is YFSETQ. CDR3 residues: CASSLGLKSSYNEQFF. DNA for the CDR3: TGCGCCAGCAGCTTGGGACTGAAAAGCTCCTACAATGAGCAGTTCTTC.

This clone came up a few times. The chain combines TRBV29-1 with TRBJ1-1; tentative D call: TRBD1 (6 bases). Germline V gene data show CDR1 as SQVTM and CDR2 as ANQGSEA. Trimming cost V 7 bases and J 0 bases, with 12 bases left between them. The CDR3 runs 13 residues. The CDR3 protein is CSASGHLNTEAFF. The DNA for the CDR3 is TGCAGCGCATCGGGACACTTGAACACTGAAGCTTTCTTT. The full variable domain, completed using reference TRBV29-1 and TRBJ1-1, is SAVISQKPSRDICQRGTSLTIQCQVDSQVTMMFWYRQQPGQSLTLIATANQGSEATYESGFVIDKFPISRPNLTFSTLTVSNMSPEDSSIYLCSASGHLNTEAFFGQGTRLTVV.

This clone was seen only once. This rearrangement joins TRBV6-1 to TRBJ1-4; TRBD1 is a possible D gene (6 bases). Germline-derived CDR1 and CDR2 are MNHNS and SASEGT. V gave up 6 bases and J gave up 7 bases, with 15 bases separating them. The CDR3 length is 14 residues. This CDR3 reads CASRPAGAGEKLFF. CDR3 DNA: TGTGCCAGCAGGCCCGCGGGGGCGGGTGAAAAACTGTTTTTT.

This clone came up a few times. The chain carries TRBV11-2 and TRBJ2-7; TRBD2 aligns across 9 bases. CDR1 and CDR2 from the germline V gene are SGHAT and FQNNGV. The CDR3 totals 15 residues. V was pared by 8 bases and J by 2 bases, with 10 bases of the junction left unmatched. CDR3 loop: CASHLGGGRAYEQYF. In nucleotides, the CDR3 is TGTGCCAGCCACCTCGGGGGCGGGAGGGCCTACGAGCAGTACTTC.

The J gene is TRBJ2-1, the V gene TRBV6-5; a possible D gene is TRBD1 (6 bases). This CDR3 spans 15 amino acids. Germline loops: CDR1 MNHEY, CDR2 SVGAGI. The V gene lost 5 bases and the J gene lost 6 bases, with 17 bases spanning the gap. CDR3 sequence: CASSLPVGGINEQFF. The CDR3 nucleotides are TGTGCCAGCAGTCTGCCCGTAGGGGGAATCAATGAGCAGTTCTTC.

The chain joins TRBV5-1 to TRBJ2-5; perhaps TRBD2 as D (7 bases). Germline-derived CDR1 and CDR2 are SGHRS and YFSETQ. The CDR3 length is 12 residues. The CDR3 region is CATKGGEETQYF. CDR3 DNA: TGCGCTACTAAGGGGGGGGAAGAGACCCAGTACTTC. The full variable domain, in which reference TRBV5-1 and TRBJ2-5 provide the parts outside the CDR3, is KAGVTQTPRYLIKTRGQQVTLSCSPISGHRSVSWYQQTPGQGLQFLFEYFSETQRNKGNFPGRFSGRQFSNSRSEMNVSTLELGDSALYLCATKGGEETQYFGPGTRLLVL.

The rearrangement joins TRBV12-5 to TRBJ2-5; 7 bases line up with TRBD1. J lost 2 bases, V lost 1 base, and 4 bases had no gene match. This CDR3 region has 15 residues. Germline V lookup: CDR1 LGHNT, CDR2 FRNRAP. The CDR3 bases are TGTGCTAGTGGTTTGGGACAGGGAGTTCAAGAGACCCAGTACTTC. Protein: CASGLGQGVQETQYF.

V and J are TRBV27 and TRBJ2-2, with TRBD2 matching 12 bases. Trimming took 0 bases from V and 6 from J; bases not matched to a gene: 8. The CDR3 consists of 18 residues. The germline gives CDR1 MNHEY, CDR2 SMNVEV (reference sequence). In nucleotides, the CDR3 is TGTGCCAGCAGTTTATCGGGACTAGCGGGTTGGGGGTCCGGGGAGCTGTTTTTT. Translation: CASSLSGLAGWGSGELFF.

The chain is built from TRBV5-6 and TRBJ2-5; the D gene is possibly TRBD1 (6 bases). Trimming cost V 3 bases and J 1 base, with 19 bases left between them. Germline V gene data show CDR1 as SGHDT and CDR2 as YYEEEE. The CDR3 covers 17 residues. This CDR3 is CASSSWTDYTLQETQYF. In DNA form, the CDR3 reads TGTGCCAGCAGCTCCTGGACAGACTATACCCTCCAAGAGACCCAGTACTTC.

V is TRBV25-1 and J is TRBJ2-6; D might be TRBD1 (8 bases). CDR3 length: 16 residues. Trimming shortened V by 4 bases and J by 2 bases, and 12 bases separated the two germline ends. Germline CDR1 MGHDK, CDR2 SYGVNS. The DNA for the CDR3 is TGTGCCAGCAGTGGGACAGGGACTACTGGGGCCAACGTCCTGACTTTC. This sequence encodes CASSGTGTTGANVLTF.

The chain links TRBV18 to TRBJ2-5, with 7 nucleotides matching TRBD2. The germline V gene has CDR1 KGHSH and CDR2 LQKENI. The J segment lost 1 base and the V segment lost 2 bases, leaving 4 bases of the junction unmatched. The CDR3 is made up of 15 amino acids. CDR3 residues: CASSPVSSGQETQYF. The CDR3 nucleotides are TGTGCCAGCTCACCAGTTTCTAGCGGCCAAGAGACCCAGTACTTC.

The rearrangement links TRBV5-1 to TRBJ2-3, with 7 positions matching TRBD2. Per germline, CDR1 SGHRS and CDR2 YFSETQ. The V and J ends lost 3 bases and 2 bases, in that order; junction bases with no gene match: 9. CDR3 length: 16 amino acids. CDR3 in amino acids: CASSSGRTRVTDTQYF. CDR3 nucleotide sequence: TGCGCCAGCAGCTCGGGGAGGACTAGGGTCACAGATACGCAGTATTTT.

As to this clone: A read error may produce the germline difference seen at one junction end. The chain combines TRBV7-8 with TRBJ2-2, with TRBD2 matching 11 bases. This CDR3 contains 17 residues. CDR1 SGHVS and CDR2 FQNEAQ come from the germline V gene. The CDR3 nucleotides are TGTGCCAGCAGCTACCCCCTCACTAGCGGGAGTCGCCGGGGAGCTGTTTTT. Protein sequence: CASSYPLTSGSRRGAVF.

This clone was found once. At one of its ends the junction is not consistent with the germline gene, which may arise from a read error. This chain uses TRBV5-6 with TRBJ2-7; 8 nucleotides align to TRBD1. The V gene's germline CDR1 is SGHDT and CDR2 YYEEEE. The CDR3 length is 14 residues. The DNA for the CDR3 is TGTGCCAGCAGCTCCAGGGGGCGCTCCCACGAGCAGTACTTC. Translation gives CASSSRGRSHEQYF.

V is TRBV6-5 and J is TRBJ1-5; TRBD1 might be the D (5 bases). V gave up 6 bases and J gave up 5 bases, with 11 bases separating them. The CDR3 extends over 13 amino acids. Germline lookup yields CDR1 MNHEY and CDR2 SVGAGI. The chain's CDR3 is CASSKDRYQPQHF. The CDR3 region has the DNA TGTGCCAGCAGCAAAGACAGATATCAGCCCCAGCATTTT.

For this clone: Other DNA sequences in this specimen translate into the identical CDR3. CDR3 nucleotide sequence: TGTGCCAGCAGCTTGTGGGGCTACGACACCGGGGAGCTGTTTTTT. This encodes CASSLWGYDTGELFF. The V gene is TRBV7-9, the J gene TRBJ2-2; possibly TRBD1 for D (5 bases). The V and J ends lost 3 bases and 3 bases respectively, with 11 bases between them. CDR1 SEHNR and CDR2 FQNEAQ come from the germline V gene (reference sequence). This CDR3 contains 15 residues. The full variable domain, its missing parts supplied by reference TRBV7-9 and TRBJ2-2, is DTGVSQNPRHKITKRGQNVTFRCDPISEHNRLYWYRQTLGQGPEFLTYFQNEAQLEKSRLLSDRFSAERPKGSFSTLEIQRTEQGDSAMYLCASSLWGYDTGELFFGEGSRLTVL.

V and J are TRBV18 and TRBJ1-5; D might be TRBD1 (5 bases). CDR3 length: 13 residues. Trimming left V 5 bases short and J 8 bases short, with 13 bases between. Germline values: CDR1 KGHSH, CDR2 LQKENI. The CDR3 reads CASSAGLGEPQHF. The CDR3 nucleotides are TGTGCCAGCTCAGCTGGTCTAGGGGAGCCCCAGCATTTT.

This clone was picked up a small number of times. This chain's CDR3 is CASQRDSLSNQPQHF. As DNA, the CDR3 is TGTGCCAGCCAACGGGACAGTCTTAGCAATCAGCCCCAGCATTTT. The V and J genes are TRBV28 and TRBJ1-5; the match to TRBD1 covers 7 bases. Germline assignment: CDR1 MDHEN and CDR2 SYDVKM. The CDR3 contains 15 residues. V lost 8 bases and J lost 0; bases outside the gene matches: 7.

V and J are TRBV30 and TRBJ2-1, with 9 bases aligning to TRBD2. V lost 5 bases to trimming and J lost 3 bases; unmatched junction nucleotides: 2. The germline V gene encodes CDR1 GTSNPN and CDR2 SVGIG (reference sequence). The CDR3 contains 13 residues. For the CDR3, the DNA is TGTGCCTGGGGGCGGGGGGGCTACAATGAGCAGTTCTTC. It codes for CAWGRGGYNEQFF. Full variable domain (outside the CDR3, taken from reference TRBV30 and TRBJ2-1): SQTIHQWPATLVQPVGSPLSLECTVEGTSNPNLYWYRQAAGRGLQLLFYSVGIGQISSEVPQNLSASRPQDRQFILSSKKLLLSDSGFYLCAWGRGGYNEQFFGPGTRLTVL.

V usage is TRBV7-8 and J usage is TRBJ2-2, with D unresolved. The V end was cut by 1 base, the J end by 2 bases, with 11 bases between. CDR1 is SGHVS and CDR2 is FQNEAQ in the germline V gene. The CDR3 is 16 residues long. CDR3 DNA: TGTGCCAGCAGCTTAGGTCGGAGAGAAAACACCGGGGAGCTGTTTTTT. Its protein product is CASSLGRRENTGELFF.

This chain connects TRBV30 to TRBJ1-4; a weak D match, TRBD1 (6 bases). Germline values: CDR1 GTSNPN, CDR2 SVGIG (reference sequence). The CDR3 extends over 13 amino acids. Trimming took 5 bases from V and 4 from J, leaving 11 bases between them. The CDR3 DNA follows: TGTGCCTGGCAGGGGCTGGGTAATGAAAAACTGTTTTTT. As protein: CAWQGLGNEKLFF.

The V and J genes are TRBV7-2 and TRBJ2-2, with 7 bases that match TRBD1. This CDR3 region has 17 residues. With V trimmed by 1 base and J by 4 bases, 9 bases remained unmatched. Germline loops: CDR1 SGHTA, CDR2 FQGNSA. The CDR3 region has the DNA TGTGCCAGCAGCTTAGACTTGGCAGGGGGAGTCACCGGGGAGCTGTTTTTT. It codes for CASSLDLAGGVTGELFF. Filled out from reference TRBV7-2 and TRBJ2-2, the complete variable domain reads GAGVSQSPSNKVTEKGKDVELRCDPISGHTALYWYRQSLGQGLEFLIYFQGNSAPDKSGLPSDRFSAERTGGSVSTLTIQRTQQEDSAVYLCASSLDLAGGVTGELFFGEGSRLTVL.

The chain has TRBV18 and TRBJ2-7; D uncertain. V was cut by 6 bases and J by 2 bases, with 11 bases left in between. This CDR3 contains 13 residues. In germline, CDR1 is KGHSH, CDR2 LQKENI. The CDR3 spells CASSRSEAYEQYF. DNA of the CDR3: TGTGCCAGCTCCCGGTCTGAGGCCTACGAGCAGTACTTC.

The V gene is TRBV28, the J gene TRBJ2-6; 7 bases are shared with TRBD1. After removal of 4 bases from V and 1 base from J, the junction contained 7 bases not matched to a gene. The CDR3 has 17 amino acids. Germline lookup yields CDR1 MDHEN and CDR2 SYDVKM. CDR3 nucleotide sequence: TGTGCCAGCAGTTCGAACAGGGGTGCGTCTGGGGCCAACGTCCTGACTTTC. Translated, it gives CASSSNRGASGANVLTF.

This chain connects TRBV5-1 to TRBJ2-1, with TRBD2 identical over 12 bases. Trimming at V came to 1 base and at J to 4 bases, leaving 0 bases not matched to a gene. This CDR3 is 15 amino acids long. Germline V gives CDR1 SGHRS, CDR2 YFSETQ. As DNA, the CDR3 is TGCGCCAGCAGCTTGCTAGCGGGAGGGTACAATGAGCAGTTCTTC. This translates into CASSLLAGGYNEQFF.